This T cell receptor (beta chain) was retrieved from a study of molecular identifiers for immune sequencing clone quantification (dated by TCRdb to 2017 to 2018). Turning to the overall study: For a replicate experiment, RNA from 20,000 or 100,000 naive CD8 T cells was divided into five aliquots, and four of the five aliquots were sequenced. CD8 T cells were used in a methods study to benchmark molecular-identifier clustering-based TCR repertoire sequencing (MIDCIRS) and TCR RNA copy counting.

This clonotype has at least ten counts. What this receptor recognizes is not known. Base qualities are not recorded, but no much larger clone differs from it by a single base. Study-level results and caveats: Spiked-in Jurkat TCR RNA equal to a single cell's worth was reported to be detectable even within 1,100,000 naive CD8 T cells. Modeling estimated 2.5 to 3.5 recovered TCR RNA copies per cell, compared with about 10 by digital PCR, which implies about 30% capture efficiency. Highly expanded clone sizes could be underestimated if identical TCR molecules share a barcode. The naive libraries included spiked-in Jurkat TCR RNA (over nine copies' worth), and this RNA is not part of the donor repertoire. In CMV-specific effector cells, clones with more than 20 RNA copies contained over 99% of molecules, whereas in naive cells such clones contained under 1% of molecules. When barcode sub-clustering was left out, chimeric consensus sequences inflated TCR diversity, with chimeras reaching as high as 47%.

Based on the germline V gene (reference sequence), the CDR1 and CDR2 sequences are MNHEY and SMNVEV. Including cysteine and phenylalanine, the CDR3 has 11 amino acids. The read is trimmed to its CDR3 DNA, 33 bases read in frame from base 1. V is reduced by 6 bases and J by 3 bases, leaving a spacing of 6 bases between them. The library was made by PCR. Sequenced on an Illumina HiSeq 4000. Bulk TCR libraries were prepared as previously described, using TCR primers listed in Table S5. The Qiagen AllPrep DNA/RNA kit was used to purify total RNA. Before any analysis, reads coming from multiple sequencing runs of the same library were combined into one pool. The original methods were these. Reads were retained only if their TCR constant sequence matched exactly, and those retained reads were trimmed to 150 nt and grouped according to their 12-nt molecular barcodes. Reads in each barcode group were sub-clustered using a 15% Levenshtein threshold, and a quality-weighted consensus sequence was built for each RNA molecule. Non-functional sequences were discarded, and so were lower-count sequences lying one edit away from another sequence. Based on a fit of two negative binomial distributions, barcode sub-clusters having less than 20% of the maximum read count were discarded. TCRdb reanalyzed the raw reads on its own, using fastp at Q25 for trimming and MiXCR for clone calling, and kept in-frame beta chains. Identical CDR3 proteins give one entry, which carries the most common genes and DNA. The authors' filters were not applied to this entry. The sample table shows 70,000 to 95,000 distinct CDR3 sequences, and under 20% are seen once. 0.7% to 0.95% of the sample lies in the top ten.

Libraries of naive CD8 T cells were built from around 18,000 to 910,000 sorted cells, with 10%, 30% or 50% of the purified RNA used. Naive CD8 T cells, defined as CD8+CD4-CCR7+CD45RA+, were FACS-sorted into RLT Plus buffer on a BD FACSAria II. Around 10 TCR copies' worth of Jurkat RNA were spiked into roughly 18,000-1,000,000 naive CD8 T cell samples to test detection sensitivity. Enrichment of CD8 T cells was done with RosetteSep CD8+ T Cell Enrichment Cocktail plus Ficoll-Paque, and ACK red cell lysis came afterward. The chain is assembled from TRBV27 and TRBJ2-7; the D gene is unclear. This TCR was recovered from a human donor in good health. Some libraries in this study had Jurkat cell RNA spiked in. Sequencing was done on a sample of naive CD8+ T cells from blood, with Jurkat cell RNA spiked in. The cell subset or site tag for this specimen amounts to: FACS-sorted CD8+CD4-CCR7+CD45RA+ naive T cells. The base sequence is TGTGCCAGCAGCTCCGGCTACGAGCAGTACTTC. The encoded protein is CASSSGYEQYF.